Sequencing of this T cell receptor beta chain was carried out in a study of blood T cell repertoires in COVID-19. Some clones are missing from TCRdb's copy, which holds only in-frame ones; the method was immunoSEQ multiplex PCR. Of roughly 110,000 clones listed, approximately 84% are singletons. V gave up 1 base and J gave up 3 bases, with 10 bases separating them. CDR3 length: 14 amino acids. Germline loops: CDR1 SGHNT, CDR2 YYREEE (reference sequence). Sample: peripheral blood. The chain uses TRBV5-4 and TRBJ1-2, with no clear D. The source is an older woman with acute or convalescent COVID-19. The CDR3 sequence is CASSLSAGDYGYTF. DNA of the CDR3: TGTGCCAGCAGCTTGTCCGCGGGAGACTATGGCTACACCTTC.